A single sample gave rise to the 2 T cell receptor beta chains below, sequenced in a study of siplizumab effects on memory and regulatory T cells. Here immunoSEQ multiplex PCR was the method, and the copy in TCRdb shows in-frame clones only, minus some. The table lists approximately 12,000 clones, roughly 43% of them singletons. Coculturing of the mixed lymphocyte reaction cells was performed at 37°C for less than seven days. No antigen is known for these receptors. Material: CFSE-low (dividing) CD8+ T cells sorted from an allogeneic mixed lymphocyte reaction. Every receptor here comes from a human donor in good health; the cells came from an allogeneic mixed lymphocyte reaction.

This clone appeared many times. The chain employs TRBV6-5 and TRBJ2-7, with D possibly called TRBD1 or TRBD2 (5 bases each). Germline values: CDR1 MNHEY, CDR2 SVGAGI. Trimming removed 2 bases from V and 6 bases from J, with 14 bases in between. CDR3 size: 14 residues. The CDR3 loop is CASSYADFGAEQYF. As DNA, the CDR3 is TGTGCCAGCAGTTACGCGGACTTCGGGGCCGAGCAGTACTTC.

This clone was seen only a few times. The chain employs TRBV6-4 and TRBJ2-2; 8 nucleotides align to TRBD2. V was clipped by 4 bases and J by 5 bases; unmatched bases: 3. The CDR3 has 14 residues. Germline V lookup: CDR1 MRHNA, CDR2 SNTAGT. The CDR3 bases are TGTGCCAGCAGTGCAGCGGGAGAAACCGGGGAGCTGTTTTTT. This encodes CASSAAGETGELFF.